This T cell receptor (beta chain) was documented in a study of blood T cells in healthy people across ages. General study results and limits: Diversity of TCR beta correlated strongly with naive T cell percentage. No one knew whether donors had CMV, which possibly confounded expanded clonotype changes.

Germline CDR1 is LGHNA and CDR2 is YSLEER. The CDR3 consists of 15 residues. The V end was cut by 0 bases, the J end by 3 bases, with 12 bases between. Each donor supplied roughly 10 milliliters of peripheral blood. The second PCR ran roughly 7 to 11 cycles with a sample-barcoded 5' primer and J-beta primers. Each cDNA molecule was tagged by a template-switch adaptor with 12 random nucleotides. TCRdb reanalysed the 5' RACE reads using MiXCR and keeps one entry per CDR3 protein. The data show under 2,000,000 distinct CDR3 sequences, roughly 49% seen once. To note about this clonotype: The antigen remains unidentified.

The V and J genes are TRBV4-3 and TRBJ2-7, with D perhaps assigned TRBD1 or TRBD2 (5 bases each). The TCR sequence derives from a woman aged 40 to 50 in good health. What was sequenced was blood. CDR3 in amino acids: CASSQDWAGSYEQYF. CDR3 bases: TGCGCCAGCAGCCAAGATTGGGCAGGGAGCTACGAGCAGTACTTC.